The present TCR beta chain was sequenced within a study of shared clonotypes between healthy human individuals. The protocol was immunoSEQ multiplex PCR, while the TCRdb copy is restricted to in-frame clones and leaves out a portion. This sample yields 2 million to 3 million clones, of which roughly 93% are seen a single time; around 0.37% belongs to the top ten. This clonotype originated in a man between 18 and 29 years old in good health. Some clones in this sample may be carry-over from other donors' samples. Sequencing was performed on naive CD4+ T cells from PBMCs. Subset described: CD45RA+ positively selected.

CDR3: CASSLKGDYEQYF. The CDR3 DNA reads TGTGCCAGCAGTTTAAAGGGGGACTACGAGCAGTACTTC. This chain uses TRBV27 with TRBJ2-7; D is possibly TRBD1 (6 bases). CDR1 MNHEY and CDR2 SMNVEV come from the germline V gene (reference sequence). This CDR3 contains 13 residues. V was shortened by 2 bases and J by 3 bases, with 8 bases between the two germline ends.